A selection of T cell receptor beta chains follows, all from one sample in a study of cytomegalovirus exposure and HLA in healthy donors. Sequenced by immunoSEQ multiplex PCR; TCRdb stores in-frame clones only, minus some. In the table there are under 130,000 clones, over 70% of which are singletons. Sequencing input: PBMCs. The receptor source for this set is a man aged 35 to 55 in good health and CMV-seronegative. Each CDR3 is given with its conserved first and last residue. Fields, in order: J gene, V gene, D gene, clone size, CDR3 length, CDR3 DNA, CDR3 protein. D genes are given only for firm matches. Part of the rows lack a size; the others show once, few, many or a class for expanded clones.

TRBJ2-1 | TRBV5-5 | TRBD2 | NA | 17 | TGTGCCAGCAGCTTGAGGGTAGCGGGGGGAAACGACAATGAGCAGTTCTTC | CASSLRVAGGNDNEQFF
TRBJ1-1 | TRBV7-9 | TRBD1 | NA | 15 | TGTGCCAGCAGCTTAGATGGACAGGGGGATACTGAAGCTTTCTTT | CASSLDGQGDTEAFF
TRBJ2-5 | TRBV5-1 | TRBD1 | once | 15 | TGCGCCAGCAGCTTGGAGACAGGGCGAGGTGAGACCCAGTACTTC | CASSLETGRGETQYF
TRBJ1-5 | TRBV9 | NA | few | 15 | TGTGCCAGCAGTGGCGGAGTTTCCCTCGATCAGCCCCAGCATTTT | CASSGGVSLDQPQHF
TRBJ1-3 | TRBV5-1 | NA | NA | 15 | TGCGCCAGCAGCGGGGCCCAAAACACTGGAAACACCATATATTTT | CASSGAQNTGNTIYF
TRBJ2-1 | TRBV7-9 | NA | NA | 14 | TGTGCCAGCGGGGCGGGAAGGGTCTACAATGAGCAGTTCTTC | CASGAGRVYNEQFF
TRBJ2-5 | TRBV29-1 | NA | NA | 13 | TGCAGCGCTAGGGACATGAAACAAGAGACCCAGTACTTC | CSARDMKQETQYF
TRBJ2-7 | TRBV6-5 | TRBD1 | few | 15 | TGTGCCAGCAGTTACGGGGACAGCCAAATCCACGAGCAGTACTTC | CASSYGDSQIHEQYF
TRBJ1-2 | TRBV5-1 | TRBD1 | NA | 13 | TGCGCCAGCAGCCCGCCGACAGGGGACGGCTACACCTTC | CASSPPTGDGYTF
TRBJ2-7 | TRBV11-1 | TRBD1 | NA | 14 | TGTGCCAGCAGCTTAGGGGACAGTTCCTACGAGCAGTACTTC | CASSLGDSSYEQYF
TRBJ1-1 | TRBV7-9 | NA | NA | 13 | TGTGCCAGCAGCCCTTCGGGGGGCACTGAAGCTTTCTTT | CASSPSGGTEAFF
TRBJ1-5 | TRBV7-9 | TRBD1 | NA | 17 | TGTGCCAGCAGCTTATATTCAGGGGGGTATAGCAATCAGCCCCAGCATTTT | CASSLYSGGYSNQPQHF
TRBJ2-7 | TRBV6-5 | TRBD2 | NA | 13 | TGTGCCAGCAGCCTCCCGGGGGGGAACGAGCAGTACTTC | CASSLPGGNEQYF
TRBJ2-1 | TRBV7-8 | NA | NA | 15 | TGTGCCAGCAGCCCTAGGGAGCGGGCGGACAATGAGCAGTTCTTC | CASSPRERADNEQFF
TRBJ1-6 | TRBV2 | NA | once | 13 | TGTGCCAGCAGTGAAGTGGCAAATTCACCCCTCCACTTT | CASSEVANSPLHF
TRBJ2-5 | TRBV4-1 | TRBD1 | NA | 14 | TGCGCCAGCAGCCCCGGACAGGGCAGTGAGACCCAGTACTTC | CASSPGQGSETQYF
TRBJ1-5 | TRBV7-2 | NA | few | 13 | TGTGCCAGCAGCTTCCACGGGAATCAGCCCCAGCATTTT | CASSFHGNQPQHF
TRBJ2-5 | TRBV7-2 | NA | NA | 15 | TGTGCCAGCAGCTTAGTGGTGACTCAGGGTGGCGCCCAGTACTTC | CASSLVVTQGGAQYF
TRBJ2-7 | TRBV5-5 | NA | NA | 12 | TGTGCCAGCCTGGGTGGGGGGTACGAGCAGTACTTC | CASLGGGYEQYF
TRBJ2-1 | TRBV6-5 | TRBD2 | NA | 15 | TGTGCCAGCAGTTACGTCCCTAGCGGATCCAATGAGCAGTTCTTC | CASSYVPSGSNEQFF
TRBJ2-1 | TRBV19 | NA | NA | 15 | TGTGCCAGTACCCCAACCCAATGGCTAGCGAGTGAGCAGTTCTTC | CASTPTQWLASEQFF
TRBJ1-1 | TRBV10-2 | NA | NA | 13 | TGCGCCAGCAGAACTCCCCGTGGCACTGAAGCTTTCTTT | CASRTPRGTEAFF
TRBJ1-1 | TRBV14 | NA | NA | 14 | TGTGCCAGCAGCCAGTTGGGGGCAAACACTGAAGCTTTCTTT | CASSQLGANTEAFF
TRBJ2-7 | TRBV18 | TRBD1 | NA | 13 | TGTGCCAGCTCAGGGGACAGGGGTGAAGAGCAGTACTTC | CASSGDRGEEQYF
TRBJ2-5 | TRBV5-6 | NA | NA | 15 | TGTGCCAGCAGCTTGAGAGGGGGGGGGAGGGAGACCCAGTACTTC | CASSLRGGGRETQYF
TRBJ2-7 | TRBV6-1 | TRBD2 | NA | 15 | TGTGCCAGCATAGGTAGCGGGAGGGCCAACAACGAGCAGTACTTC | CASIGSGRANNEQYF
TRBJ2-2 | TRBV6-5 | NA | NA | 15 | TGTGCCAGCAGCCCGATGACAACGAACACCGGGGAGCTGTTTTTT | CASSPMTTNTGELFF
TRBJ1-4 | TRBV4-2 | TRBD1 | NA | 14 | TGTGCCAGCAGCCAAGAGGGGACAGGTGGAAAACTGTTTTTT | CASSQEGTGGKLFF
TRBJ1-1 | TRBV6-5 | NA | NA | 15 | TGTGCCAGCAGTTACTCAGGTGGAGAGGGCACTGAAGCTTTCTTT | CASSYSGGEGTEAFF
TRBJ2-7 | TRBV28 | TRBD1 | NA | 17 | TGTGCCAGCAGTTTAGCCCCCTCCCGGACAGGGTTCTACGAGCAGTACTTC | CASSLAPSRTGFYEQYF
TRBJ2-1 | TRBV7-2 | NA | NA | 15 | TGTGCCAGCAGCTTAAGGGAGACGACCTACAATGAGCAGTTCTTC | CASSLRETTYNEQFF
TRBJ1-2 | TRBV11-3 | TRBD1 | NA | 13 | TGTGCCAGCAGCTTGGGACAGTCTTTTGGCTACACCTTC | CASSLGQSFGYTF
TRBJ2-3 | TRBV30 | TRBD1 | NA | 15 | TGTGCCTGGAGTGTAAACAGGGGATTTTCAGATACGCAGTATTTT | CAWSVNRGFSDTQYF
TRBJ1-2 | TRBV2 | NA | NA | 15 | TGTGCCAGCAGTGAACCCGCCAGACAAAACTATGGCTACACCTTC | CASSEPARQNYGYTF
TRBJ2-2 | TRBV7-2 | TRBD1 | NA | 15 | TGTGCCAGCAGCTGGACAGGGGTTGACACCGGGGAGCTGTTTTTT | CASSWTGVDTGELFF
TRBJ2-5 | TRBV25-1 | NA | few | 15 | TGTGCCAGCAGTGACTCGGGGAGATTTCAAGAGACCCAGTACTTC | CASSDSGRFQETQYF
TRBJ2-5 | TRBV5-6 | NA | NA | 14 | TGTGCCAGCAGCTTGGGCCGGGTACAAGAGACCCAGTACTTC | CASSLGRVQETQYF
TRBJ2-7 | TRBV7-9 | TRBD1 | NA | 15 | TGTGCCAGCAGCTTGGAGACAGGGTGGGCCTACGAGCAGTACTTC | CASSLETGWAYEQYF
TRBJ2-3 | TRBV5-1 | NA | NA | 15 | TGCGCCAGCAGCTTGCACGGGTTTAGCACAGATACGCAGTATTTT | CASSLHGFSTDTQYF
TRBJ2-2 | TRBV27 | NA | NA | 17 | TGTGCCAGCAGTTTATCGGAACCCGCGGTCTACACCGGGGAGCTGTTTTTT | CASSLSEPAVYTGELFF
TRBJ2-5 | TRBV10-1 | NA | NA | 14 | TGCGCCAGCAGTGAGTTTGCGGGCGGGGAGACCCAGTACTTC | CASSEFAGGETQYF
TRBJ1-3 | TRBV27 | NA | NA | 15 | TGTGCCAGCAGTTCGGACTCGAGCTCTGGAAACACCATATATTTT | CASSSDSSSGNTIYF
TRBJ1-4 | TRBV6-1 | NA | NA | 15 | TGTGCCAGCAGACTAGCAGATGCAACTAATGAAAAACTGTTTTTT | CASRLADATNEKLFF
TRBJ2-7 | TRBV2 | NA | NA | 9 | TGTGCCAGGGGGGGTGAGCAGTACTTC | CARGGEQYF
TRBJ1-2 | TRBV28 | NA | few | 13 | TGTGCCAGCAGCGCGCCAGGGTACTATGGCTACACCTTC | CASSAPGYYGYTF
TRBJ1-3 | TRBV6-5 | TRBD1 | NA | 15 | TGTGCCAGCAGAGAGGGGACAGCGTCTGGAAACACCATATATTTT | CASREGTASGNTIYF